Below, 12 T cell receptor beta chains from the same sample are listed, as sequenced in a study of blood T cell repertoires in COVID-19. Sequenced by immunoSEQ multiplex PCR; TCRdb stores in-frame clones only, minus some. The table has about 200,000 clones, about 90% seen once; the top ten hold around 1.4%. The sample taken for sequencing was peripheral blood. The receptors here all came from a young man with active or convalescent COVID-19.

The chain links TRBV18 to TRBJ2-1; D possibly corresponds to TRBD2 (6 bases). Looked up from germline, CDR1 is KGHSH and CDR2 is LQKENI. Trimming cost V 6 bases and J 3 bases, with 18 bases left between them. This CDR3 contains 16 residues. The CDR3, as DNA: TGTGCCAGCTCTCTCGTCTTGGGGGGACTCTACAATGAGCAGTTCTTC. Amino acid sequence: CASSLVLGGLYNEQFF.

This rearrangement joins TRBV4-1 to TRBJ2-3; 7 bases agree with TRBD2. In germline, CDR1 is MGHRA, CDR2 YSYEKL. This CDR3 is built from 15 residues. J gave up 8 bases and V 0 bases, and 8 bases lay outside the gene matches. The CDR3 sequence is CASSQDHDGGGTQYF. Written as DNA, the CDR3 is TGCGCCAGCAGCCAAGATCACGATGGGGGGGGTACGCAGTATTTT.

The chain employs TRBV5-1 and TRBJ1-4, with D possibly matching TRBD1 (5 bases). CDR1 is SGHRS and CDR2 is YFSETQ in the germline V gene. This CDR3 is built from 16 residues. The germline V and J ends were trimmed by 0 bases and 0 bases, with 9 bases remaining between them. The CDR3 loop is CASSLVSGATNEKLFF. CDR3 in DNA: TGCGCCAGCAGCTTGGTTTCGGGGGCAACTAATGAAAAACTGTTTTTT.

The rearrangement uses TRBV28 and TRBJ2-4, with unresolved D. Trimming stripped 5 bases from V and 8 bases from J, with 19 bases between. The germline V gene has CDR1 MDHEN and CDR2 SYDVKM. The CDR3 consists of 15 residues. CDR3 sequence: CASSPRAWLEHIQYF. DNA for the CDR3: TGTGCCAGCAGTCCGCGAGCCTGGCTAGAGCACATTCAGTACTTC.

This chain connects TRBV27 to TRBJ2-4; perhaps TRBD1 as D (6 bases). Trimming took off 7 bases at V and 9 bases at J, with 16 bases between the two ends. CDR1 is MNHEY and CDR2 is SMNVEV in the germline V gene (reference sequence). The CDR3 sequence is 13 residues long. The CDR3 region is CASTESGTLIQYF. CDR3 coding DNA: TGTGCCAGCACCGAGTCGGGGACACTCATTCAGTACTTC.

The chain combines TRBV19 with TRBJ1-2; tentative D call: TRBD1 (6 bases). The CDR3 is made up of 15 amino acids. The V end was cut by 10 bases, the J end by 5 bases, with 23 bases between. Per germline, CDR1 LNHDA and CDR2 SQIVND (reference sequence). The CDR3: CATPGGPRGEYGYTF. The CDR3 coding sequence is TGTGCCACGCCGGGGGGCCCTCGAGGAGAATATGGCTACACCTTC.

The chain employs TRBV23-1 and TRBJ1-6, with TRBD1 matching over 7 bases. TRBV23-1 carries the ORF label, with uncertain function. With V trimmed by 4 bases and J by 5 bases, 5 bases remained unmatched. The CDR3 extends over 15 amino acids. The CDR3 loop reads CASSPGTVNNSPLHF. Here the CDR3 DNA reads TGCGCCAGCAGTCCGGGGACAGTAAATAATTCACCCCTCCACTTT.

The chain joins TRBV29-1 to TRBJ1-1, with a weak D call TRBD1 (5 bases). Trimming removed 4 bases from V and 3 bases from J, with 15 bases in between. Germline V lookup: CDR1 SQVTM, CDR2 ANQGSEA. CDR3 length equals 14 residues. CDR3 sequence reads: CSVALWGGDTEAFF. CDR3 DNA sequence: TGCAGCGTTGCTTTGTGGGGGGGGGACACTGAAGCTTTCTTT.

This chain uses TRBV5-1 with TRBJ2-1; 8 nucleotides agree with TRBD1. This CDR3 is 15 amino acids long. The V gene's germline CDR1 is SGHRS and CDR2 YFSETQ. The V segment lost 4 bases and the J segment 10 bases; nucleotides outside the gene matches: 13. The CDR3, as DNA: TGCGCCAGCAGCGTAGACACAGGGGGACCGTTCGAGCAGTTCTTC. The encoded protein is CASSVDTGGPFEQFF.

The rearrangement uses TRBV2 and TRBJ1-5, with D perhaps TRBD1 (6 bases). CDR1 and CDR2 from the germline V gene are SNHLY and FYNNEI. The V gene lost 6 bases and the J gene lost 0 bases, with 12 bases spanning the gap. This CDR3 has 15 amino acids. Here the CDR3 reads CASRLRTDSNQPQHF. CDR3 in DNA: TGTGCCAGCAGACTTCGGACAGATAGCAATCAGCCCCAGCATTTT.

The V call is TRBV27, the J call TRBJ1-6; D is possibly TRBD1 (5 bases). CDR1 is MNHEY and CDR2 is SMNVEV in the germline V gene (reference sequence). V was cut by 10 bases and J by 9 bases, with 13 bases left in between. The CDR3 has 12 amino acids. The CDR3 sequence: CATRVRGSPLHF. The CDR3 nucleotides are TGTGCCACCCGAGTAAGGGGTTCACCCCTCCACTTT.

V gene TRBV28 combines with J gene TRBJ1-2; D uncertain. Germline V lookup: CDR1 MDHEN, CDR2 SYDVKM. The CDR3 is made up of 14 amino acids. V lost 7 bases and J lost 1, with 13 bases in between. CDR3 protein: CASTDGSFNYGYTF. CDR3 bases: TGTGCCAGCACCGACGGGAGTTTTAACTATGGCTACACCTTC.